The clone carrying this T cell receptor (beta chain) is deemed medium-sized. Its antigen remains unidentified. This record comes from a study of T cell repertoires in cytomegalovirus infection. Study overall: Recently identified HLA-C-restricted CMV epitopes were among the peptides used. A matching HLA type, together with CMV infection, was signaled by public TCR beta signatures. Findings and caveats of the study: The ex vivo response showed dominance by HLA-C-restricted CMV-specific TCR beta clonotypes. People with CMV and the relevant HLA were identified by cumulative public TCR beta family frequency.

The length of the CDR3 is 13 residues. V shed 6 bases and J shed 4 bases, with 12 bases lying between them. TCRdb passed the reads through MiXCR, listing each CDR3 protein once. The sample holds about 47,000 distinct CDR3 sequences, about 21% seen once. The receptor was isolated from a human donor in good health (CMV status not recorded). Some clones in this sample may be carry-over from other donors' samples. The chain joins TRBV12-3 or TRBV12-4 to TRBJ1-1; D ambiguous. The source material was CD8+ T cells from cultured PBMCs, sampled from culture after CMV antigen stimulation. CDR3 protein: CASSSGPATEAFF. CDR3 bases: TGTGCCAGCAGCTCTGGACCGGCCACTGAAGCTTTCTTT.